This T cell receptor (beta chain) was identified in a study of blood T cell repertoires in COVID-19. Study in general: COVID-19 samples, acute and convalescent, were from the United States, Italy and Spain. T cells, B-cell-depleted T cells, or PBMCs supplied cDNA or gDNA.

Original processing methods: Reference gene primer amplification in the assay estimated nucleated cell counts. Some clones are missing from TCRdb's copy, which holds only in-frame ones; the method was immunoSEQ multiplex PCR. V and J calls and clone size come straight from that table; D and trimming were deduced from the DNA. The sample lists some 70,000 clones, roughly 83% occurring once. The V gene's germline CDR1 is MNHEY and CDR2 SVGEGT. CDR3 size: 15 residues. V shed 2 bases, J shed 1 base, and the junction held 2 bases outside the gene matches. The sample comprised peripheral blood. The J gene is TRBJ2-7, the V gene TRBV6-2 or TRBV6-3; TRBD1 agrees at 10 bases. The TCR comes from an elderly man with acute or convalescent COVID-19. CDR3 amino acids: CASSYMGQGSYEQYF. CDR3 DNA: TGTGCCAGCAGTTACATGGGACAGGGGTCCTACGAGCAGTACTTC.